The 23 T cell receptor beta chains in this list originate from one sample, sequenced in a study of T cells in Graves' hyperthyroidism and ophthalmopathy (dated by TCRdb to about 2019). The library was produced with multiplex PCR. This sample was sequenced with an Illumina HiSeq 2000. Amplification of TCR beta CDR3 regions was carried out from RNA transcripts. For the first round of RT-PCR on the TCR CDR3, the HTBI primer set was used together with the Qiagen OneStep RT-PCR kit. TCRdb trimmed the raw reads at Q25, called clones with MiXCR and kept productive beta chains. Each CDR3 protein appears once, grouped with its most common genes and DNA. This sample comprises under 450,000 distinct CDR3 sequences, approximately 14% of them detected only once. The ten largest clones represent roughly 15% of the sample. What was sequenced was blood. These receptors were obtained from a woman aged 18-30 years with Graves' hyperthyroidism.

This clonotype appeared many times. The chain employs TRBV7-3 and TRBJ2-3, with D perhaps TRBD2 (5 bases). Trimming removed 1 base at V and 1 base at J, with 6 bases between. This CDR3 is built from 14 residues. Germline loops: CDR1 SGHTA, CDR2 FQGTGA. The chain's CDR3 is CASSLRGGTDTQYF. The CDR3 nucleotides are TGTGCCAGCAGCTTAAGGGGAGGCACAGATACGCAGTATTTT.

This clonotype was seen many times. The rearrangement links TRBV6-1 to TRBJ2-1, with 10 bases lining up with TRBD2. Trimming cost V 0 bases and J 7 bases; bases outside gene matches: 6. From germline, CDR1 is MNHNS and CDR2 SASEGT. There are 16 residues in the CDR3. DNA of the CDR3: TGTGCCAGCAGTGAAGCAACTAGCGGGATGGGGAATGAGCAGTTCTTC. Translated: CASSEATSGMGNEQFF.

The V and J genes are TRBV7-3 and TRBJ2-2; TRBD2 agrees at 9 bases. CDR3 size: 16 residues. V gave up 4 bases and J gave up 6 bases; unmatched junction bases: 9. Looked up from germline, CDR1 is SGHTA and CDR2 is FQGTGA. CDR3 sequence (DNA): TGTGCCAGCAGCTCGGTACCGGGACTAGCAGCCGGGGAGCTGTTTTTT. Protein: CASSSVPGLAAGELFF.

The chain is built from TRBV27 and TRBJ2-7, with 7 bases aligning to TRBD1. This CDR3 contains 12 residues. V lost 3 bases, J lost 6 bases, and 2 bases stayed unmatched. CDR1 and CDR2 (germline): MNHEY, SMNVEV (reference sequence). The CDR3 sequence: CASSFTGVEQYF. CDR3 bases: TGTGCCAGCAGTTTTACAGGGGTCGAGCAGTACTTC.

The rearrangement joins TRBV7-9 to TRBJ2-1; 13 bases line up with TRBD2. Trimming took 1 base from V and 8 from J; bases not matched to a gene: 14. Germline CDR1 SEHNR, CDR2 FQNEAQ (reference sequence). The CDR3 extends over 19 amino acids. In nucleotides, the CDR3 is TGTGCCAGCAGCTTAGGCTCAGCACTAGCGGGGGGGCCTGGGGATGAGCAGTTCTTC. Protein: CASSLGSALAGGPGDEQFF.

This clonotype was detected many times. V gene TRBV5-8 combines with J gene TRBJ2-3; D is possibly TRBD1 (6 bases). V lost 4 bases and J 2 bases, leaving 11 bases between the germline ends. The CDR3 runs 14 residues. The germline V gene has CDR1 SGHTS and CDR2 YDEGEE. CDR3 DNA sequence: TGTGCCAGCAGCCGGGACACCTACACAGATACGCAGTATTTT. Its protein product is CASSRDTYTDTQYF.

This clonotype was counted many times. The chain carries TRBV6-2 or TRBV6-3 and TRBJ1-5; possibly TRBD1 for D (5 bases). Trimming took 0 bases from V and 0 from J, leaving 6 bases between them. This CDR3 spans 15 amino acids. The germline V gene has CDR1 MNHEY and CDR2 SVGEGT. The DNA of the CDR3 is TGTGCCAGCAGTTACTCGACAGCTAGCAATCAGCCCCAGCATTTT. Encoded protein: CASSYSTASNQPQHF.

This clonotype was detected many times. The chain combines TRBV20-1 with TRBJ2-3; D is perhaps TRBD1 (6 bases). Germline V CDR1 and CDR2: DFQATT, SNEGSKA (reference sequence). The length of the CDR3 is 12 residues. Deletions cut 7 bases from V and 4 bases from J, with 12 bases between. The chain's CDR3 is CSGHRDADTQYF. In nucleotides, the CDR3 is TGCAGTGGTCACAGGGATGCAGATACGCAGTATTTT.

The table lists this clonotype with many counts. This sequence joins TRBV20-1 and TRBJ2-7; 8 nucleotides agree with TRBD2. The V gene's germline CDR1 is DFQATT and CDR2 SNEGSKA (reference sequence). V shed 5 bases and J 5 bases; nucleotides not matched to a gene: 11. The CDR3 has 14 residues. CDR3 amino acids: CSALSGTSGNEQYF. As DNA, the CDR3 is TGCAGTGCTTTATCCGGGACTAGTGGGAACGAGCAGTACTTC.

The sample holds a few counts of this clonotype. The rearrangement uses TRBV19 and TRBJ1-2; maybe TRBD1 (5 bases). CDR1 and CDR2 (germline): LNHDA, SQIVND (reference sequence). This CDR3 is 12 amino acids long. V was shortened by 3 bases and J by 7 bases, with 9 bases between the two germline ends. CDR3 protein: CASSMTDSGYTF. The CDR3 DNA reads TGTGCCAGTAGTATGACAGATTCTGGCTACACCTTC.

The chain recombines TRBV29-1 with TRBJ1-2; D uncertain. This CDR3 has 10 residues. The V end was cut by 3 bases, the J end by 6 bases, with 5 bases between. Germline V CDR1 and CDR2: SQVTM, ANQGSEA. The CDR3 region has the DNA TGCAGCGTTGAGGGGAATGGCTACACCTTC. It is translated as CSVEGNGYTF.

V and J are TRBV9 and TRBJ1-6, with TRBD1 matching 8 bases. The germline CDR1 and CDR2 sequences are SGDLS and YYNGEE. V trimming: 4 bases; J trimming: 10 bases; junction bases outside the gene matches: 10. The length of the CDR3 is 15 residues. For the CDR3, the DNA is TGTGCCAGCAGCCCGACGACAGGGGAAGGCTCACCCCTCCACTTT. Its translation: CASSPTTGEGSPLHF.

In its sample, this clonotype was seen many times. The chain links TRBV2 to TRBJ2-5; TRBD2 agrees at 10 bases. Germline values: CDR1 SNHLY, CDR2 FYNNEI. V trimming: 3 bases; J trimming: 2 bases; junction bases outside the gene matches: 0. CDR3 length: 14 amino acids. The CDR3 spells CASSETSGQETQYF. The CDR3 region has the DNA TGTGCCAGCAGTGAGACTAGCGGGCAAGAGACCCAGTACTTC.

This chain joins TRBV29-1 and TRBJ2-1; 7 bases align to TRBD1. V dropped 4 bases and J dropped 0; count of bases not matched to a gene: 6. CDR1 and CDR2 from the germline V gene are SQVTM and ANQGSEA. The CDR3 runs to 15 residues. The DNA of the CDR3 is TGCAGCGTTGTGGGGACAGATAGCTCCTACAATGAGCAGTTCTTC. Translation: CSVVGTDSSYNEQFF.

This clonotype was seen only a few times. V usage is TRBV6-1 and J usage is TRBJ1-5; unclear D gene. The CDR3 totals 13 residues. Trimming took 5 bases from V and 6 from J, leaving 11 bases between them. Looked up from germline, CDR1 is MNHNS and CDR2 is SASEGT. The CDR3 protein is CASSPRRTQPQHF. In DNA, the CDR3 is TGTGCCAGCAGTCCAAGGAGGACTCAGCCCCAGCATTTT.

The rearrangement uses TRBV27 and TRBJ2-1; D ambiguous. Germline lookup yields CDR1 MNHEY and CDR2 SMNVEV (reference sequence). The germline V and J ends were trimmed by 6 bases and 0 bases, with 15 bases remaining between them. The CDR3 extends over 16 amino acids. CDR3 residues: CASRRAGLSSYNEQFF. CDR3 DNA sequence: TGTGCCAGCAGAAGAGCCGGCTTAAGCTCCTACAATGAGCAGTTCTTC.

The V gene is TRBV19, the J gene TRBJ1-5, with 11 nucleotides matching TRBD1. CDR1 and CDR2 from the germline V gene are LNHDA and SQIVND (reference sequence). V lost 6 bases to trimming and J lost 7 bases; unmatched junction nucleotides: 8. This CDR3 has 15 residues. The CDR3 DNA reads TGTGCCAGTAGAGGGGGACAGGGGGGTCGACAGCCCCAGCATTTT. It yields the protein CASRGGQGGRQPQHF.

The V gene is TRBV5-4, the J gene TRBJ2-5; unclear D gene. V was cut by 1 base and J by 0 bases, with 10 bases left in between. CDR3 length: 15 residues. From germline, CDR1 is SGHNT and CDR2 YYREEE (reference sequence). The CDR3 spells CASSLSVQYQETQYF. DNA for the CDR3: TGTGCCAGCAGCTTGTCAGTGCAGTACCAAGAGACCCAGTACTTC.

A few counts support this clonotype. In nucleotides, the CDR3 is TGTGCCAGCAGCCCCGTCAGAGTCGCGCCCCAGTACTTC. Translating gives CASSPVRVAPQYF. The chain employs TRBV7-9 and TRBJ2-5; D not resolved. Trimming removed 5 bases from V and 9 bases from J, with 16 bases in between. The V gene's germline CDR1 is SEHNR and CDR2 FQNEAQ (reference sequence). This CDR3 is 13 amino acids long.

This clonotype showed up just a few times. CDR3: CASSFFTGNTEAFF. In DNA form, the CDR3 reads TGTGCCAGCAGTTTCTTTACGGGAAACACTGAAGCTTTCTTT. J is TRBJ1-1 and V is TRBV28; D is undetermined. Per germline, CDR1 MDHEN and CDR2 SYDVKM. The length of the CDR3 is 14 residues. Trimming removed 3 bases at V and 2 bases at J, with 10 bases between.

This clonotype was detected only a few times. This chain connects TRBV6-1 to TRBJ2-2; D ambiguous. Germline V gene lookup returns CDR1 MNHNS and CDR2 SASEGT. V was cut by 10 bases and J by 4 bases, with 13 bases left in between. The length of the CDR3 is 13 residues. CDR3 in DNA: TGTGCCACCTGTCTCGGAGTCACCGGGGAGCTGTTTTTT. Its protein is CATCLGVTGELFF.

Many counts were recorded for this clonotype. The J gene is TRBJ2-7, the V gene TRBV7-2; 7 positions agree with TRBD1. Germline loops: CDR1 SGHTA, CDR2 FQGNSA. The V segment lost 5 bases and the J segment 0 bases; nucleotides outside the gene matches: 7. The CDR3 consists of 15 residues. CDR3 residues: CASSPTGASSYEQYF. The DNA of the CDR3 is TGTGCCAGCAGCCCAACAGGGGCAAGCTCCTACGAGCAGTACTTC.

This clonotype was counted many times. The chain combines TRBV7-2 with TRBJ2-7; TRBD2 might be the D (5 bases). V was shortened by 1 base and J by 0 bases, with 7 bases between the two germline ends. CDR3 length equals 14 residues. CDR1 and CDR2 (germline): SGHTA, FQGNSA. DNA of the CDR3: TGTGCCAGCAGCTTAGGGGGAGACTCCTACGAGCAGTACTTC. Translation gives CASSLGGDSYEQYF.